Presented here are 14 T cell receptor beta chains from one specimen sequenced in a study of blood T cell repertoires in COVID-19 (dated by TCRdb to 2018 to 2021). Library method: the immunoSEQ multiplex PCR assay. TCRdb stores this immuneACCESS table with in-frame sequences only. Part of the clones is absent; in the studies checked, under half of the shortfall reflects unresolved V genes, and no reason is known for the rest. This sample holds 120,000 to 150,000 clones; around 80% were observed only once. Roughly 9% of the sample goes to the ten largest clones. Sequencing was done on a sample of peripheral blood. The receptors stem from an elderly woman in a cohort sampled during active or convalescent COVID-19.

The gene calls are TRBV29-1 and TRBJ2-7; 9 positions agree with TRBD1. The length of the CDR3 is 14 residues. V was pared by 3 bases and J by 4 bases, with 7 bases of the junction left unmatched. From germline, CDR1 is SQVTM and CDR2 ANQGSEA. Here the CDR3 reads CSVEGTGKGYEQYF. The CDR3 DNA sequence: TGCAGCGTTGAGGGGACAGGGAAGGGGTACGAGCAGTACTTC.

The rearrangement joins TRBV2 to TRBJ1-5; 8 positions agree with TRBD1. V trimming: 6 bases; J trimming: 1 base; junction bases outside the gene matches: 5. Germline V gene lookup returns CDR1 SNHLY and CDR2 FYNNEI. The CDR3 spans 15 residues. DNA of the CDR3: TGTGCCAGCAGGGAGGACAGGGCAAGCAATCAGCCCCAGCATTTT. Protein product: CASREDRASNQPQHF.

The chain has TRBV7-3 and TRBJ1-6, with D perhaps matching TRBD1 (5 bases). V was trimmed by 0 bases and J by 7 bases, leaving 10 bases between them. The length of the CDR3 is 15 residues. Germline V gene sequence: CDR1 SGHTA, CDR2 FQGTGA. The CDR3 protein is CASSLTGVGNSPLHF. The CDR3 bases are TGTGCCAGCAGCTTAACAGGGGTGGGGAATTCACCCCTCCACTTT.

V gene TRBV19 combines with J gene TRBJ2-7; 7 positions agree with TRBD1. This CDR3 has 15 residues. After removal of 5 bases from V and 0 bases from J, the junction contained 7 bases not matched to a gene. Germline loops: CDR1 LNHDA, CDR2 SQIVND (reference sequence). This CDR3 reads CASSSPGTDSYEQYF. The CDR3 DNA reads TGTGCCAGTAGTTCCCCTGGGACAGACTCCTACGAGCAGTACTTC.

The V gene is TRBV6-5, the J gene TRBJ1-2, with no clear D. CDR3 length: 15 amino acids. The V gene's germline CDR1 is MNHEY and CDR2 SVGAGI. Trimming took 0 bases from V and 6 from J, leaving 14 bases between them. CDR3 DNA: TGTGCCAGCAGTTACTCCCGGGGTTTTGGGGATGGCTACACCTTC. Amino acid sequence: CASSYSRGFGDGYTF.

The genes are TRBV29-1 and TRBJ2-5, with 12 bases lining up with TRBD2. Trimming at V came to 2 bases and at J to 4 bases, leaving 8 bases not matched to a gene. The CDR3 is made up of 16 amino acids. CDR1 and CDR2 from the germline V gene are SQVTM and ANQGSEA. This CDR3 reads CSVEMFSSGGAETQYF. CDR3 nucleotide sequence: TGCAGCGTTGAAATGTTTTCTAGCGGGGGGGCAGAGACCCAGTACTTC.

This rearrangement joins TRBV3-1 (or the pseudogene TRBV3-2) to TRBJ1-4; D perhaps matches TRBD1 (5 bases). V shed 4 bases and J shed 8 bases, with 5 bases lying between them. The length of the CDR3 is 11 residues. CDR1 is LGHDT, CDR2 YNNKEL, per germline (reference sequence). Here the CDR3 DNA reads TGTGCCAGCAGCCGACAGGAAAAACTGTTTTTT. This codes for CASSRQEKLFF.

CDR3 nucleotides: TGTGCCAGCAGCGTCGGGGGGAACACAGATACGCAGTATTTT. Amino acid sequence: CASSVGGNTDTQYF. The rearrangement joins TRBV6-2 or TRBV6-3 to TRBJ2-3, with 7 bases lining up with TRBD2. In germline, CDR1 is MNHEY, CDR2 SVGEGT. This CDR3 is 14 amino acids long. The V and J ends lost 6 bases and 2 bases, in that order; junction bases with no gene match: 5.

The chain couples TRBV2 to TRBJ2-3, with 9 bases fitting TRBD2. The germline V gene has CDR1 SNHLY and CDR2 FYNNEI. Losses at the gene ends were 6 bases for V and 7 bases for J; bases not matched to a gene: 8. This CDR3 spans 14 amino acids. The CDR3 spells CASRAPGLAHTQYF. The CDR3 DNA follows: TGTGCCAGCAGAGCCCCGGGACTAGCACATACGCAGTATTTT.

For this clone: Its ends do not fully match the called genes, so a read error is possible. This chain joins TRBV6-2 or TRBV6-3 and TRBJ1-1; perhaps TRBD1 as D (6 bases). CDR1 MNHEY and CDR2 SVGEGT come from the germline V gene. The CDR3 covers 15 residues. The CDR3 DNA reads as TGTGCCAGCAGTTACGGGGGGGCGCAGAACGCTGAAGCTTTCTTT. Its protein is CASSYGGAQNAEAFF.

The chain links TRBV7-2 to TRBJ2-2; TRBD2 matches 10 bases. With V trimmed by 0 bases and J by 5 bases, 3 bases remained unmatched. Looked up from germline, CDR1 is SGHTA and CDR2 is FQGNSA. This CDR3 spans 16 amino acids. Written as DNA, the CDR3 is TGTGCCAGCAGCTTAGCAGCACTAGCGGGGACCGGGGAGCTGTTTTTT. Translation gives CASSLAALAGTGELFF.

Points on this clone: The sample has other DNA sequences that encode this CDR3 too. The gene calls are TRBV18 and TRBJ1-2; 7 bases map to TRBD1. The CDR3 consists of 13 residues. Unmatched junction bases numbered 2, after V lost 3 bases and J lost 4 bases. Germline V CDR1 and CDR2: KGHSH, LQKENI. The CDR3 region is CASSPGQVYGYTF. In DNA form, the CDR3 reads TGTGCCAGCTCACCCGGACAGGTCTATGGCTACACCTTC.

This rearrangement joins TRBV28 to TRBJ1-4, with D uncertain. Trimming removed 5 bases at V and 7 bases at J, with 17 bases between. CDR3 length: 15 residues. Germline V gene sequence: CDR1 MDHEN, CDR2 SYDVKM. In DNA, the CDR3 is TGTGCCAGCAGTCTCTCGTGGCCCCGGGGTGAAAAACTGTTTTTT. It codes for CASSLSWPRGEKLFF. Supplemented by reference TRBV28 and TRBJ1-4, the full variable domain reads DVKVTQSSRYLVKRTGEKVFLECVQDMDHENMFWYRQDPGLGLRLIYFSYDVKMKEKGDIPEGYSVSREKKERFSLILESASTNQTSMYLCASSLSWPRGEKLFFGSGTQLSVL.

This chain joins TRBV7-8 and TRBJ2-3, with TRBD1 matching 7 bases. Germline CDR1 reads SGHVS; CDR2 reads FQNEAQ. The CDR3 is 16 amino acids. J was trimmed by 3 bases and V by 6 bases; bases with no gene match: 12. The CDR3: CASRFAQGFRTDTQYF. The CDR3, as DNA: TGTGCCAGCAGATTTGCACAGGGGTTTCGAACAGATACGCAGTATTTT.